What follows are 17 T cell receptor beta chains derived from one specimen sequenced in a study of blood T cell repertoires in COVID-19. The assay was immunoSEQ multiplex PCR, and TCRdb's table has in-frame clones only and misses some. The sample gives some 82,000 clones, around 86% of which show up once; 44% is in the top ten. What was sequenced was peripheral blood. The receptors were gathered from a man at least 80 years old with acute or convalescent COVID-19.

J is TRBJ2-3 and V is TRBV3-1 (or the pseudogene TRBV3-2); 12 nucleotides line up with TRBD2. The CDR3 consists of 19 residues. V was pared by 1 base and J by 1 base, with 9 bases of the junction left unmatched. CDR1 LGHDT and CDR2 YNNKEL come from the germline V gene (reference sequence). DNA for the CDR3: TGTGCCAGCAGCCAAGTCGCACTAGCGGGAGGTCAGGGCACAGATACGCAGTATTTT. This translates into CASSQVALAGGQGTDTQYF.

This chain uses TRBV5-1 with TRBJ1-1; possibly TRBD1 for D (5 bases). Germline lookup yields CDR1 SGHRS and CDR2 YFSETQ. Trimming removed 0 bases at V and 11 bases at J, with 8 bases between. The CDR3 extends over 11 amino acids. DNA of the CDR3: TGCGCCAGCAGCTTGGAGGGGTTGGCTTTCTTT. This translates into CASSLEGLAFF. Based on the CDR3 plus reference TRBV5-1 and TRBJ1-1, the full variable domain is KAGVTQTPRYLIKTRGQQVTLSCSPISGHRSVSWYQQTPGQGLQFLFEYFSETQRNKGNFPGRFSGRQFSNSRSEMNVSTLELGDSALYLCASSLEGLAFFGQGTRLTVV.

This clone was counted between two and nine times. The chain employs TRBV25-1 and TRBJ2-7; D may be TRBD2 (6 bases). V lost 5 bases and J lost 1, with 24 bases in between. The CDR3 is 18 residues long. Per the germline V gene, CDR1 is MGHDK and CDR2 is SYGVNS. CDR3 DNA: TGTGCCAGCAGTACGATCGTCGTTAATGGCGGGAAGTCCTACGAGCAGTACTTC. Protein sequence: CASSTIVVNGGKSYEQYF.

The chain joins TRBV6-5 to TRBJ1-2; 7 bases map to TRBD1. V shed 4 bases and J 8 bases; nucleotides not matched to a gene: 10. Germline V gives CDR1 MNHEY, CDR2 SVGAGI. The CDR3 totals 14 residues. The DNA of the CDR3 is TGTGCCAGCAGTTTCCGGGACAGAGACTCCGGCTACACCTTC. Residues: CASSFRDRDSGYTF.

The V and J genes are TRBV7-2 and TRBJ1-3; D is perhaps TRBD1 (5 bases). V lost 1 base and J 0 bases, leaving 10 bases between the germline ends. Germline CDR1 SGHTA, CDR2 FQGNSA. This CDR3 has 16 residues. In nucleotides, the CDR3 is TGTGCCAGCAGCTTAGTGGGGCAGGTCTCTGGAAACACCATATATTTT. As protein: CASSLVGQVSGNTIYF.

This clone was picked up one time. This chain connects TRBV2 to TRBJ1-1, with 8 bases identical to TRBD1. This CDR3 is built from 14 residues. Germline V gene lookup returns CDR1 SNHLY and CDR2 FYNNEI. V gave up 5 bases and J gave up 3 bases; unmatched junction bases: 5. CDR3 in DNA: TGTGCCAGCAGTCTAACAGGGGGGGACACTGAAGCTTTCTTT. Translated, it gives CASSLTGGDTEAFF.

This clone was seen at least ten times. CDR3 in amino acids: CASSFEGGRNTIYF. The DNA for the CDR3 is TGCGCCAGCAGCTTTGAGGGCGGACGAAACACCATATATTTT. The chain recombines TRBV5-1 with TRBJ1-3; no clear D. The V end was cut by 2 bases, the J end by 5 bases, with 11 bases between. CDR3 length: 14 amino acids. Germline V gives CDR1 SGHRS, CDR2 YFSETQ.

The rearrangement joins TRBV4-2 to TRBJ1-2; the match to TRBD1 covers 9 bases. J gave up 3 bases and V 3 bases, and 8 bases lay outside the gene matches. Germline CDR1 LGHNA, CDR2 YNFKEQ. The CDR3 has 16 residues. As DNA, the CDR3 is TGTGCCAGCAGCCAGGGCTACAGGGGGCAAGACTATGGCTACACCTTC. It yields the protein CASSQGYRGQDYGYTF.

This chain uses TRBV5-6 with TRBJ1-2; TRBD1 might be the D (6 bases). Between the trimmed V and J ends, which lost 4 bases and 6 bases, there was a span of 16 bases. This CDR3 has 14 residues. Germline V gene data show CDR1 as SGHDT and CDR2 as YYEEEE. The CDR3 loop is CASSILQGTNGYTF. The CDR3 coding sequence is TGTGCCAGCAGCATACTACAGGGTACCAATGGCTACACCTTC. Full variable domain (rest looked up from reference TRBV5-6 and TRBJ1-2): DAGVTQSPTHLIKTRGQQVTLRCSPKSGHDTVSWYQQALGQGPQFIFQYYEEEERQRGNFPDRFSGHQFPNYSSELNVNALLLGDSALYLCASSILQGTNGYTFGSGTRLTVV.

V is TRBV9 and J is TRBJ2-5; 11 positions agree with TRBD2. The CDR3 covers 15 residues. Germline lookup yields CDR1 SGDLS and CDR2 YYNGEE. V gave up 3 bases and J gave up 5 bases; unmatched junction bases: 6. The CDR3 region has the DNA TGTGCCAGCAGCGCGTCCGGGACTAGCGGCGAGACCCAGTACTTC. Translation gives CASSASGTSGETQYF.

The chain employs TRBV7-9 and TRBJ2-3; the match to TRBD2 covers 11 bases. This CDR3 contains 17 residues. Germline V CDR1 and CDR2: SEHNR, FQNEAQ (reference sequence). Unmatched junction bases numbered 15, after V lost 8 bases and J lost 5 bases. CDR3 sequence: CASQNPILAGAGDTQYF. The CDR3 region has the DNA TGTGCCAGCCAGAACCCAATACTAGCGGGAGCGGGAGATACGCAGTATTTT.

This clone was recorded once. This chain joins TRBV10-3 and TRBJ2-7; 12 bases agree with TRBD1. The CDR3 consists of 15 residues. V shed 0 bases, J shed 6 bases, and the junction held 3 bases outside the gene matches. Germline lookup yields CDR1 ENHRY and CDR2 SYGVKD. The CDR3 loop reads CAISESGDRGREQYF. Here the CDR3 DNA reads TGTGCCATCAGTGAGTCAGGGGACAGGGGGCGCGAGCAGTACTTC.

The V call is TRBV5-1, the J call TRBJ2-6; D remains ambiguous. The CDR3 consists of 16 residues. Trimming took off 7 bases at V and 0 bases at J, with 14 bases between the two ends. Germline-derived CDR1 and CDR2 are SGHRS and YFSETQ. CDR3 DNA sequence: TGCGCCAGCGTCCCCGGGTCCCTCTCTGGGGCCAACGTCCTGACTTTC. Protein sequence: CASVPGSLSGANVLTF.

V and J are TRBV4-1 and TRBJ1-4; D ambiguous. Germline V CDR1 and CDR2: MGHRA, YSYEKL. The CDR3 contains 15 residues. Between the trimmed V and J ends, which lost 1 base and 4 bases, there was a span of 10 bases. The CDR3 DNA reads TGCGCCAGCAGCCAAGTAGACAAACTTAATGAAAAACTGTTTTTT. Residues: CASSQVDKLNEKLFF.

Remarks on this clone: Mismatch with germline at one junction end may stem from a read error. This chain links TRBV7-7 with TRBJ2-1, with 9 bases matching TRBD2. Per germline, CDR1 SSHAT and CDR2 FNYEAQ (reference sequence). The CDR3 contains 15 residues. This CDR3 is CASSFSSGSYNEQFF. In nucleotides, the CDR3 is TGTGCTAGCAGCTTTAGTAGCGGGAGTTACAATGAGCAGTTCTTC.

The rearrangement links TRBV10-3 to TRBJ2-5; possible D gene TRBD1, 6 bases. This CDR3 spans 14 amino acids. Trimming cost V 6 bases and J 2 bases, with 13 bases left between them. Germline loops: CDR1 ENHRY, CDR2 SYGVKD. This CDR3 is CAISQGQQQETQYF. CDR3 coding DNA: TGTGCCATCAGCCAAGGACAGCAACAAGAGACCCAGTACTTC.

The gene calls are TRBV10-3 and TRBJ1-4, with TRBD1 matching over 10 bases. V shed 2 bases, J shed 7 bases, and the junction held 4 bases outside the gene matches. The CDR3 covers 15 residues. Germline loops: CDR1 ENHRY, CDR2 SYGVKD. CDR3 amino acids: CAISEKGTGAEKLFF. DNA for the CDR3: TGTGCCATCAGTGAGAAGGGGACAGGGGCTGAAAAACTGTTTTTT.